This T cell receptor beta chain was profiled in a study of cytotoxic CD8 clonotypes in ibrutinib-treated CLL. The wider study: Partial responders around 24, complete 2; about twelve progressed and roughly 14 stayed in remission by median roughly 70 months.

The CDR3 runs to 11 residues. Germline loops: CDR1 MDHEN, CDR2 SYDVKM. The ends were cut back, 6 bases at V and 8 bases at J, with 10 bases in the middle. Only in-frame clones appear in the TCRdb table, and some are missing; sequencing was by immunoSEQ multiplex PCR. The sample holds some 350,000 clones, 60% to 80% seen once. In the case of this clone: Antigen: not known.

Points from the study as a whole: A rise in clonality was seen at ibrutinib response, and a fall back toward baseline was seen at progression. Clonality measured at baseline exceeded age-matched healthy donors, tracking circulating CD8+ T-cell counts.

This receptor was taken from a human donor with chronic lymphocytic leukemia. The input for sequencing was PBMCs, taken after 36 months of ibrutinib treatment. The chain is built from TRBV28 and TRBJ1-1; D remains ambiguous. The CDR3: CASSSPGEAFF. CDR3 bases: TGTGCCAGCAGCTCTCCGGGGGAAGCTTTCTTT.